This TCR beta chain emerged from a study of cytomegalovirus exposure and HLA in healthy donors. On the study more broadly: Most genotyped donors, 75% to 85% of about 400, had Caucasian-associated genetic ancestry.

For this clone: Its specificity is not known.

V shed 6 bases and J shed 3 bases, with 11 bases lying between them. Germline CDR1 SGHTA, CDR2 FQGTGA. The CDR3 has 14 residues. In the PCR, 60 Vbeta and 13 Jbeta primers were used. Libraries were prepared by immunoSEQ multiplex PCR; TCRdb keeps only in-frame clonotypes and omits some of them. The sample has about 160,000 clones, 60% to 85% seen once. Overall study findings and caveats: Most likely, a cluster of highly shared sequence variants arose as a sequencing artifact. Immune exposure information comprised only CMV serostatus. Fewer N-insertions than the roughly 600-donor mean were reportedly shown by an Asian-associated ancestry cluster in a later analysis.

This clonotype was sampled from a woman between 50 and 59 years old in good health and CMV-seropositive. The sequenced sample consisted of PBMCs. The chain employs TRBV7-3 and TRBJ2-2; no clear D gene. The CDR3 nucleotides are TGTGCCAGCAGTTTCAGCAGCGACACCGGGGAGCTGTTTTTT. It codes for CASSFSSDTGELFF.